This T cell receptor beta chain appears in the sequencing data of a study of response to subunit inactivated influenza vaccine (dated by TCRdb to 2017 to 2018). Broadly, across the study: Deep quantitative T cell receptor repertoire profiling was used in the study to track responses to a trivalent subunit inactivated influenza vaccine.

Relative to germline, V is missing 6 bases and J is missing 1 base, with 6 bases of the junction outside any gene match. As encoded in the germline V gene (reference sequence), CDR1 is LGHDT while CDR2 is YNNKEL. The CDR3 starts with the cysteine, ends with the phenylalanine, and has 15 residues. Only the CDR3 portion is preserved as DNA: 45 bases, with reading frame beginning at the first base. Results the study describes overall, beyond this receptor: The authors proposed that each seasonal influenza vaccination may bring in only a limited number of new T cells.

Libraries were built with RT-PCR. Sequencing was performed on an Illumina HiSeq 2500. TCRdb itself trimmed the public reads at Q25 with fastp, ran MiXCR and retained productive beta chains. Every CDR3 protein is listed once, alongside the most common genes and DNA of its rows. Within this sample are 650,000 or so distinct CDR3 sequences, with about 14% of them counted one time only. The ten largest clones take up approximately 7.6% of the sample. In its sample, this clonotype was seen a few times. Its binding antigen is unknown. No base qualities exist here, and no much larger clone lies one base off it.

The sequences come from PBMCs from blood, collected about 14 days before vaccination. The chain was built from TRBV3-1 and TRBJ2-7; 10 central bases correspond to TRBD1. This clonotype was sampled from a man aged 50 or older who received an inactivated influenza vaccine. Donor details come from another sample of the same person, matched by shared clones. The nucleotide sequence reads TGTGCCAGCAGGCACGGGACAGGGGTTTCCTACGAGCAGTACTTC. Its translation is CASRHGTGVSYEQYF.